Described below is a single TCR beta chain sequence and its context. Antigen: not known. This CDR3 is 14 amino acids long. V was trimmed by 4 bases and J by 6 bases, leaving 17 bases between them. Per the germline V gene, CDR1 is SGHNT and CDR2 is YYREEE (reference sequence). This specimen comes from a study of cytomegalovirus exposure and HLA in healthy donors. For the study at large: In terms of ancestry, the Caucasian-associated cluster contained about 81% of the approximately 420 genotyped donors. Findings and limits, study-wide: In a later analysis, roughly 17,000 TCR beta sequences were associated with HLA alleles at 0.05 false discovery rate. Likely technical artifact: a cluster of highly shared sequence variants.

The study ran its PCR with 60 Vbeta and 13 Jbeta primers. The table came from immunoSEQ multiplex PCR; TCRdb's copy has only in-frame clones and leaves some out. This sample has some 180,000 clones, with 80% found just once. V usage is TRBV5-4 and J usage is TRBJ2-7, with D perhaps TRBD1 (6 bases). The TCR originated in a male donor in good health and CMV-seronegative. Sample: PBMCs. The CDR3 DNA sequence: TGTGCCAGCAGCATAGGACAGCCCGAGAGCGAGCAGTACTTC. Encoded protein: CASSIGQPESEQYF.